This TCR beta chain was identified in a study of CXCR3-negative and CXCR3-positive naive CD8 T cells. Overall study context: Summed over all libraries, TRB reads came to around 140 million, with about 1.5 +/- 0.3 million per library. Overall study results and limits: Within a donor, both naive subsets shared TRBV-TRBJ usage, unlike memory cells.

A word on this clonotype: Its antigen is undetermined.

The method, 5' RACE with UMI labels, was used to prepare the TRB cDNA libraries. TCRdb reprocessed the 5' RACE reads, keeping one entry per CDR3 protein, no DNA. This repertoire includes about 40,000 distinct CDR3 sequences. Germline V gives CDR1 SNHLY, CDR2 FYNNEI. This CDR3 is built from 13 residues. Sequencing input: memory CD8+ T cells from blood. This TCR was sampled from a human donor in good health. Some clones in this sample may be carry-over from other donors' samples. The V gene is TRBV2, the J gene TRBJ1-4. The CDR3 loop is CAVEGGGDEKLFF.